The 5 T cell receptor beta chains below all came from one sample that was sequenced in a study of CD8+CD57+ T cells in acquired aplastic anemia. The authors sequenced patients whose flow cytometry had shown CD8+CD57+ cell expansion. The use of genomic DNA as template underpinned the TCR beta VDJ and CDR3 profiling. Using its own MiXCR run on the reads, TCRdb lists one record per CDR3 protein. The table lists about 180,000 distinct CDR3 sequences, nearly 65% of them singletons. Sample: sorted CD4+, CD8+, or CD8+CD57+ T cells (not recorded which) from PBMCs. These receptors were collected from a human donor with aplastic anemia.

This clonotype was counted ten times or more. The V call is TRBV5-1, the J call TRBJ2-7, with unresolved D. This CDR3 region has 15 residues. Trimming shortened V by 0 bases and J by 3 bases, and 13 bases separated the two germline ends. Germline V CDR1 and CDR2: SGHRS, YFSETQ. CDR3 amino acids: CASSLGLEPYYEQYF. CDR3 sequence (DNA): TGCGCCAGCAGCTTGGGACTTGAACCCTACTACGAGCAGTACTTC.

The CDR3 loop is CASSAGRVIFLAEAFF. Written as DNA, the CDR3 is TGTGCCAGCAGCGCGGGCAGGGTAATTTTTCTGGCTGAAGCTTTCTTT. The chain employs TRBV2 and TRBJ1-1, with a tentative D call TRBD1 (5 bases). The CDR3 totals 16 residues. V lost 6 bases and J 6 bases, leaving 23 bases between the germline ends. Per germline, CDR1 SNHLY and CDR2 FYNNEI. Full variable domain (rest looked up from reference TRBV2 and TRBJ1-1): EPEVTQTPSHQVTQMGQEVILRCVPISNHLYFYWYRQILGQKVEFLVSFYNNEISEKSEIFDDQFSVERPDGSNFTLKIRSTKLEDSAMYFCASSAGRVIFLAEAFFGQGTRLTVV.

CDR3 sequence (DNA): TGCAGTACGGGTGGTACTGAAGCTTTCTTT. Translated: CSTGGTEAFF. The J gene is TRBJ1-1, the V gene TRBV29-1; no clear D. Germline V gene lookup returns CDR1 SQVTM and CDR2 ANQGSEA. This CDR3 spans 10 amino acids.

J is TRBJ1-3 and V is TRBV10-3, with 8 nucleotides matching TRBD1. The CDR3 spans 17 residues. The V and J ends lost 11 bases and 0 bases, in that order; junction bases with no gene match: 15. Germline CDR1 reads ENHRY; CDR2 reads SYGVKD. The chain's CDR3 is CASRDRTATSSGNTIYF. CDR3 coding DNA: TGTGCCTCCCGGGACAGGACTGCCACCAGCTCTGGAAACACCATATATTTT.

This clonotype appeared a few times. V is TRBV10-2 and J is TRBJ1-6; the D gene is possibly TRBD1 (6 bases). The V gene's germline CDR1 is WSHSY and CDR2 SAAADI. V was cut by 7 bases and J by 12 bases, with 19 bases left in between. This CDR3 spans 14 amino acids. CDR3 in amino acids: CASTTQGTGLPLHF. In DNA form, the CDR3 reads TGCGCCAGCACCACACAGGGTACGGGACTACCCCTCCACTTT.